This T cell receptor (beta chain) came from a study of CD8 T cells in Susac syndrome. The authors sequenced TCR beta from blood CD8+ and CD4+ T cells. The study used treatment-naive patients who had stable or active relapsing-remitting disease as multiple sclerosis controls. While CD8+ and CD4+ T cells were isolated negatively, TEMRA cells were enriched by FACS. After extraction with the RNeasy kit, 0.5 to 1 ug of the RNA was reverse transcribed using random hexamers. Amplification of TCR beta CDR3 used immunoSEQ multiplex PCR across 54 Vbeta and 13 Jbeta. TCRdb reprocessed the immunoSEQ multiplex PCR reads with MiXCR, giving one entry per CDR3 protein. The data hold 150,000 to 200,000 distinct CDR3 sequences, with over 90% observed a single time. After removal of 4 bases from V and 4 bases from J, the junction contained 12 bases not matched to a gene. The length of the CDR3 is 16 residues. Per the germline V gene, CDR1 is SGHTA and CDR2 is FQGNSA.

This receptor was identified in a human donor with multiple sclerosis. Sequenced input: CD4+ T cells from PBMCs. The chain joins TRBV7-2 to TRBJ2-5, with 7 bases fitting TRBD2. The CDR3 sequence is CASSYRGAAGLETQYF. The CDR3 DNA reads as TGTGCCAGCAGCTACAGAGGGGCAGCGGGGTTAGAGACCCAGTACTTC.